This record looks at one T cell receptor beta chain sequence and its context. Its antigen remains unidentified. The data were taken from a study of cytomegalovirus exposure and HLA in healthy donors. Notes on the study in general: Cytomegalovirus-associated status was assigned to 164 TCR beta chains. The Asian-associated ancestry cluster reportedly had fewer N-insertions than the roughly 670-donor mean in a later analysis.

PCR was performed using 60 Vbeta and 13 Jbeta primers. Generated by immunoSEQ multiplex PCR, the TCRdb table keeps only in-frame clones and is missing some. The table has roughly 130,000 clones, around three quarters seen once. Germline CDR1 and CDR2: SGHVS and FQNEAQ. V was pared by 3 bases and J by 2 bases, with 11 bases between. The length of the CDR3 is 14 residues. The sequenced material came from PBMCs. This TCR was recovered from a man in his forties in good health and CMV-seronegative. The chain is built from TRBV7-8 and TRBJ2-7; TRBD1 is a possible D gene (5 bases). CDR3 residues: CASSFSKTAYEQYF. CDR3 nucleotides: TGTGCCAGCAGCTTTTCCAAGACAGCCTACGAGCAGTACTTC.